The source of this TCR beta chain is a study of cytotoxic CD8 clonotypes in ibrutinib-treated CLL. General study findings and limits: Clonality correlated strongly with circulating CD8+ T cells and exceeded age-matched healthy donors at baseline. There were few public clonotypes, and on treatment they contracted or stayed stable.

Concerning this clone itself: The antigen remains unidentified.

The CDR3 length is 11 residues. Germline values: CDR1 SEHNR, CDR2 FQNEAQ (reference sequence). V was pared by 4 bases and J by 9 bases, with 9 bases between. Targeted sequencing depth ranged from 1 in 200,000 to 1 in 1 million T cells. Measured with immunoSEQ multiplex PCR; TCRdb has only the in-frame clones, and not every one. Of roughly 330,000 clones listed, approximately 67% are singletons. The source material was PBMCs, sampled after 36 months of ibrutinib treatment. This TCR derives from a human donor with chronic lymphocytic leukemia. The rearrangement joins TRBV7-9 to TRBJ2-5; D not resolved. CDR3 DNA: TGTGCCAGCAGCTCCTACGAGGCCCAGTACTTC. Amino acids: CASSSYEAQYF.